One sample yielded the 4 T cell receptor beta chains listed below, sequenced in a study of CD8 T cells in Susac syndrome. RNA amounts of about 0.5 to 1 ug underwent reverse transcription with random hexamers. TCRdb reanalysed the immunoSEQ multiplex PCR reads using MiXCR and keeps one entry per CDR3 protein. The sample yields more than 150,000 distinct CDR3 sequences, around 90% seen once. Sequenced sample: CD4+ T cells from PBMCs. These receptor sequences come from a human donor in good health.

The DNA of the CDR3 is TGTGCCAGCAGCCCCCAGTACTCTGGAAACACCATATATTTT. This codes for CASSPQYSGNTIYF. The chain recombines TRBV7-2 with TRBJ1-3, with D uncertain. The CDR3 covers 14 residues. Germline CDR1 SGHTA, CDR2 FQGNSA. Trimming left V 5 bases short and J 0 bases short, with 8 bases between.

The CDR3 loop reads CASSILSGSGNTIYF. The CDR3 nucleotides read TGTGCCAGCAGCATACTCTCGGGGTCTGGAAACACCATATATTTT. The genes are TRBV7-8 and TRBJ1-3; the D is unclear. Germline CDR1 and CDR2: SGHVS and FQNEAQ. This CDR3 region has 15 residues. Trimming left V 5 bases short and J 1 base short, with 12 bases between.

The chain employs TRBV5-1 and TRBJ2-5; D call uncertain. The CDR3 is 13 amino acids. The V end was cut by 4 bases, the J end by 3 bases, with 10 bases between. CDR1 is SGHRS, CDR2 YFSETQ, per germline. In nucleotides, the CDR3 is TGCGCCAGCAGCCAGGCAGGTGAAGAGACCCAGTACTTC. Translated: CASSQAGEETQYF.

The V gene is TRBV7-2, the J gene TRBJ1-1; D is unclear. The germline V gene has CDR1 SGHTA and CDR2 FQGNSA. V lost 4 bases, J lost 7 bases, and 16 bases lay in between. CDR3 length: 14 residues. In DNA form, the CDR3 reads TGTGCCAGCAGCTCTCAAGGGCAACGCGGTGAAGCTTTCTTT. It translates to CASSSQGQRGEAFF. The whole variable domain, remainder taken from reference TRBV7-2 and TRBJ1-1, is GAGVSQSPSNKVTEKGKDVELRCDPISGHTALYWYRQSLGQGLEFLIYFQGNSAPDKSGLPSDRFSAERTGGSVSTLTIQRTQQEDSAVYLCASSSQGQRGEAFFGQGTRLTVV.